This T cell receptor (beta chain) was sequenced during a study of shared clonotypes between healthy human individuals. Overall study context: Donors were a couple of women and a few men aged 18 to 49.

The germline CDR1 and CDR2 sequences are MGHRA and YSYEKL. With 4 bases removed from V and 7 bases from J, the gap between germline ends came to 28 bases. This CDR3 comprises 19 residues. Turning to this clone: Antigen specificity is unknown.

Whole-study results and caveats: Blood was the only sampled material, and tissue repertoires likely differ.

Source study methods: In the immunoSEQ data, sequences were junction-only and lacked quality scores, so filtering differed. Measured with immunoSEQ multiplex PCR; TCRdb has only the in-frame clones, and not every one. For V, J and clone size, that table is used; D and trimming come from the DNA. Of 530,000 or so clones detected, over 60% appear once; the ten largest clones hold around 12%. The sequencing sample was made of PBMCs. The V call is TRBV4-1, the J call TRBJ1-4; perhaps TRBD1 as D (6 bases). The origin of this receptor is a woman aged 40-49 years in good health. Some clones in this sample may be carry-over from other donors' samples. The CDR3 nucleotides read TGCGCCAGCAGCCGCCCCGTTGGGGACCTACAGGGCGGCAGTGAAAAACTGTTTTTT. Its translation is CASSRPVGDLQGGSEKLFF.